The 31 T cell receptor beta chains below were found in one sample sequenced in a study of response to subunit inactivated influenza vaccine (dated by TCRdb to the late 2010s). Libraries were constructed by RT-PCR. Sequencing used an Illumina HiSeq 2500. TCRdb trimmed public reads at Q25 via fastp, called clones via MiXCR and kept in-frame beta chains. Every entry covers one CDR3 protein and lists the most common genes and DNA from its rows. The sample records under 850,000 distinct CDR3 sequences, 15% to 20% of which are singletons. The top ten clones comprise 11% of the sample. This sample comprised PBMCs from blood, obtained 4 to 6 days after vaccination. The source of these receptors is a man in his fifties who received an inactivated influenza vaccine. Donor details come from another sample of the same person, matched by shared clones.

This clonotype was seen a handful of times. The CDR3 DNA follows: TGCGCCAGCCACACGGCACCGGGACAGGGCTCCTACGAGCAGTACTTC. Its protein product is CASHTAPGQGSYEQYF. This rearrangement joins TRBV5-1 to TRBJ2-7, with 9 bases matching TRBD1. Looked up from germline, CDR1 is SGHRS and CDR2 is YFSETQ. The CDR3 is 16 amino acids. The junction had 11 bases not matched to a gene; V was cut back by 7 bases and J by 0 bases. Combining the CDR3 with reference TRBV5-1 and TRBJ2-7 gives the whole variable domain KAGVTQTPRYLIKTRGQQVTLSCSPISGHRSVSWYQQTPGQGLQFLFEYFSETQRNKGNFPGRFSGRQFSNSRSEMNVSTLELGDSALYLCASHTAPGQGSYEQYFGPGTRLTVT.

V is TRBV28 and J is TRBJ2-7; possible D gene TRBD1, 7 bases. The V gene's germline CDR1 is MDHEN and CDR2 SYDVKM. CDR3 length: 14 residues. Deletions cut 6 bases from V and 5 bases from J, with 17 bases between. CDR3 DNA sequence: TGTGCCAGCAGCCTAAGCAGGGGGGCAGACGAGCAGTACTTC. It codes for CASSLSRGADEQYF.

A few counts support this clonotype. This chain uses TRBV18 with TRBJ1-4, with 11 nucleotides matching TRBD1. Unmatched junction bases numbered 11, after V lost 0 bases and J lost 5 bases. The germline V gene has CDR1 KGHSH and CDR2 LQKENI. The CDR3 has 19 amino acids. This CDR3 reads CASSPPRTGGRDRNEKLFF. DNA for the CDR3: TGTGCCAGCTCACCACCGAGGACAGGGGGCCGGGACCGAAATGAAAAACTGTTTTTT.

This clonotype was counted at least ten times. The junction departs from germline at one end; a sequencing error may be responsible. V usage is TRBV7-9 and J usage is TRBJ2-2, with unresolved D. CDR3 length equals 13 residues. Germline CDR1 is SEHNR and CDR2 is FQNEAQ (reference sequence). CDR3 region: CASSLEGTGELFF. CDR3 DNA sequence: TGCGCCAGCAGCTTGGAAGGGACCGGGGAGCTGTTTTTT.

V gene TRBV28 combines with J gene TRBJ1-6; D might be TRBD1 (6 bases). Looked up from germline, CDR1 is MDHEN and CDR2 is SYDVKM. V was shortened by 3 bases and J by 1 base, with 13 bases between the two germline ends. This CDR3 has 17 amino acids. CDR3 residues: CASSLIQGWSYNSPLHF. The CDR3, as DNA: TGTGCCAGCAGTTTGATCCAGGGGTGGTCCTATAATTCACCCCTCCACTTT.

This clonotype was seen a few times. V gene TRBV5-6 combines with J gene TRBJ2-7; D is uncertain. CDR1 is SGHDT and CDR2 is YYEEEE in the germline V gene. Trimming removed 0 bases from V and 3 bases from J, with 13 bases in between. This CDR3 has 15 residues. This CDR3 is CASSLGAQWDYEQYF. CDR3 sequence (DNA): TGTGCCAGCAGCTTGGGGGCCCAATGGGACTACGAGCAGTACTTC.

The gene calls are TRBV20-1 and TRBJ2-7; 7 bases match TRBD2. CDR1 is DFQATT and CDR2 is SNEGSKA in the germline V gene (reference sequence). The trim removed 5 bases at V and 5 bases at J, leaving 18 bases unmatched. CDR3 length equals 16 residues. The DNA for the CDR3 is TGCAGTGCTCCCCGGATCGGGGGTTGGGGAGGGGACGAGCAGTACTTC. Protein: CSAPRIGGWGGDEQYF.

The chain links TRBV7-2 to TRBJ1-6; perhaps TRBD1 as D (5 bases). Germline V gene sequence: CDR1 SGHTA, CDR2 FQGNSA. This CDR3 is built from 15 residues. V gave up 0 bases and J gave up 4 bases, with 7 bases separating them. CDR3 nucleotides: TGTGCCAGCAGCTTAGCCCAGGGTTATAATTCACCCCTCCACTTT. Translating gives CASSLAQGYNSPLHF.

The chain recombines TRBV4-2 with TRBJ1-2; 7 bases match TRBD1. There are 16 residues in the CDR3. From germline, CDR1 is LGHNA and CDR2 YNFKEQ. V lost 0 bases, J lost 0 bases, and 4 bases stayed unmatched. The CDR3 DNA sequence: TGTGCCAGCAGCCAAGAACAGGGGCCGCCTAACTATGGCTACACCTTC. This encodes CASSQEQGPPNYGYTF.

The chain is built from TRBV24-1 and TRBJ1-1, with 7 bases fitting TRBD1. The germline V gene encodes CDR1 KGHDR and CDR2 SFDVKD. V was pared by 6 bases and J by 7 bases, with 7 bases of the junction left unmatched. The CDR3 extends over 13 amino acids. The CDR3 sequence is CATSQQGWGEAFF. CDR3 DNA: TGTGCCACCAGTCAACAGGGGTGGGGTGAAGCTTTCTTT.

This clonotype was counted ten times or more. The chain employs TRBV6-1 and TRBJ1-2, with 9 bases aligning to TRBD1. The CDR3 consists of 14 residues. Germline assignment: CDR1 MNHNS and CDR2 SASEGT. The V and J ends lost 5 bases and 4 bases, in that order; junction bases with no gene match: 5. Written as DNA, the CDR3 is TGTGCCAGCAGTAGCGGACAGGGGAGCTATGGCTACACCTTC. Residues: CASSSGQGSYGYTF.

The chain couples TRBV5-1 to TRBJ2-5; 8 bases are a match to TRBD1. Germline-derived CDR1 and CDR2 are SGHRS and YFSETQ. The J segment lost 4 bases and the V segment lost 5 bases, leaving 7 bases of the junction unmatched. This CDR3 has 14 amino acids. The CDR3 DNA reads TGCGCCAGCAGAACGGGGACAGGAGGAGAGACCCAGTACTTC. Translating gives CASRTGTGGETQYF.

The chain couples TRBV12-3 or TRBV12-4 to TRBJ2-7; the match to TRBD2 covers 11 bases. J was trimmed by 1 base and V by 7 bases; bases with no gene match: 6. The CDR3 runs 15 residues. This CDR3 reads CASTSSGGTSYEQYF. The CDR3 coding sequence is TGTGCCAGCACCTCTAGCGGGGGGACGTCCTACGAGCAGTACTTC.

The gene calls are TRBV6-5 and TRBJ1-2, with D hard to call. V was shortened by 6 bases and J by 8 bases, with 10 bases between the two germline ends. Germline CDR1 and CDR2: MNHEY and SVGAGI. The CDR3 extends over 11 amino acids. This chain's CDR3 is CASRASGGYTF. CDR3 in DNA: TGTGCCAGCAGAGCAAGTGGAGGCTACACCTTC.

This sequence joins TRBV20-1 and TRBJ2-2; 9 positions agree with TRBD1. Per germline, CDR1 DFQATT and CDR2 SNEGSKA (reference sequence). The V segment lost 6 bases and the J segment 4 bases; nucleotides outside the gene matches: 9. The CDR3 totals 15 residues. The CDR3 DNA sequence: TGCAGTGCAAGAAGGGGGACAGGGATCACCGGGGAGCTGTTTTTT. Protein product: CSARRGTGITGELFF.

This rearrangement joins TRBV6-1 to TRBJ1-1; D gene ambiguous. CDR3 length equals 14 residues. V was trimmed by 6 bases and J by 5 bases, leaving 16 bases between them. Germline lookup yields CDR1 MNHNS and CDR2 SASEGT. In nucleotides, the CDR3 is TGTGCCAGCAGCTTCCACGGACCGAAGACTGAAGCTTTCTTT. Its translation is CASSFHGPKTEAFF.

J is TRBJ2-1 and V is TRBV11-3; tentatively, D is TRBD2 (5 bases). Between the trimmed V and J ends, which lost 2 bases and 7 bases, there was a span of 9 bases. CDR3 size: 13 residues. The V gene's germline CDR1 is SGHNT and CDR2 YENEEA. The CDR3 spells CASSLHRRNEQFF. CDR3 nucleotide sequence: TGTGCCAGCAGCTTACACCGGAGGAATGAGCAGTTCTTC.

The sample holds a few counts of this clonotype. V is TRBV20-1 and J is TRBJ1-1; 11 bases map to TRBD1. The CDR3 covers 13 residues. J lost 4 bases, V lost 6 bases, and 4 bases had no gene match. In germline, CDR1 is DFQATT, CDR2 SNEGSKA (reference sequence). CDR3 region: CSAPGQGATEAFF. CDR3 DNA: TGCAGTGCCCCTGGACAGGGGGCCACTGAAGCTTTCTTT.

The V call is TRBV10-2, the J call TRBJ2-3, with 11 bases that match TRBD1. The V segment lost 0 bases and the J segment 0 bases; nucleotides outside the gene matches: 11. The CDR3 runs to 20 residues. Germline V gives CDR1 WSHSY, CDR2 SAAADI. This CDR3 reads CASSESTSWTGGASTDTQYF. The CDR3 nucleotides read TGCGCCAGCAGTGAGTCGACTAGTTGGACAGGGGGCGCGAGCACAGATACGCAGTATTTT.

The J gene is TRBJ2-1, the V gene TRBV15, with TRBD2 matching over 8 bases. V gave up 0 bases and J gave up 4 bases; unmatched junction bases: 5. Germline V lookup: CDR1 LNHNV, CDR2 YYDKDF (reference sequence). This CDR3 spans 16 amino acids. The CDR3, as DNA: TGTGCCACCAGCAGAGATAGGGTAGCGGGGTACAATGAGCAGTTCTTC. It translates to CATSRDRVAGYNEQFF.

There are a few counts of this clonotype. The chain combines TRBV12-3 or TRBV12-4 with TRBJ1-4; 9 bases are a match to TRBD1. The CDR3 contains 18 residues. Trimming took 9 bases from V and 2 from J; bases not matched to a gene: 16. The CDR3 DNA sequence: TGTGCCAGTCTAGGGTCCCGGGACAGGGTTGTGACTAATGAAAAACTGTTTTTT. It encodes CASLGSRDRVVTNEKLFF.

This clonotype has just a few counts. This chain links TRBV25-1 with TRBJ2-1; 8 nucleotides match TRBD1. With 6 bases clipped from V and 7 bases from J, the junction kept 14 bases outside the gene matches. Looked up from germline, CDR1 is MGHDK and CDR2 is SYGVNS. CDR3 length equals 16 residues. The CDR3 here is CASSPNRRQGRNEQFF. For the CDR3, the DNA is TGTGCCAGCAGCCCGAATAGGAGACAGGGGAGGAATGAGCAGTTCTTC.

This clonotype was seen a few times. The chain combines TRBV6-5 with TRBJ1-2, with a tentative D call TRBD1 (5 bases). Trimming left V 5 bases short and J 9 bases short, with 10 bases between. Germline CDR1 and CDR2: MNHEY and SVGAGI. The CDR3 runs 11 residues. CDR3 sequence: CASSPGSSYTF. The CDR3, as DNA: TGTGCCAGCAGTCCAGGGTCGAGCTACACCTTC.

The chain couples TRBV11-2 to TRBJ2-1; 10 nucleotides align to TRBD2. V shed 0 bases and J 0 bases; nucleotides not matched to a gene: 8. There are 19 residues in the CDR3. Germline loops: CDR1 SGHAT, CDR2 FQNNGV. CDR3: CASSLDELAGSSSYNEQFF. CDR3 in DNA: TGTGCCAGCAGCTTAGATGAACTAGCGGGATCGAGCTCCTACAATGAGCAGTTCTTC.

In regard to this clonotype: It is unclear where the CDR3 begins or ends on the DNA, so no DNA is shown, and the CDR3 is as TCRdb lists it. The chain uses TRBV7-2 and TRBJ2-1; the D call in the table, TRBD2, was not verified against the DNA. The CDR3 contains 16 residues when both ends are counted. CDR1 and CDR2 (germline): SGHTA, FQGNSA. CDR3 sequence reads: CASSLVAGGNQKEEFF.

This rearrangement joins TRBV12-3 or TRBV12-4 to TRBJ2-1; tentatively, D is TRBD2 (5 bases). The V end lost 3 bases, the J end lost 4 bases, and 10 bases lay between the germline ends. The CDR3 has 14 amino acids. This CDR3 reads CASSFLALYNEQFF. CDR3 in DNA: TGTGCCAGCAGTTTTCTAGCCCTTTACAATGAGCAGTTCTTC.

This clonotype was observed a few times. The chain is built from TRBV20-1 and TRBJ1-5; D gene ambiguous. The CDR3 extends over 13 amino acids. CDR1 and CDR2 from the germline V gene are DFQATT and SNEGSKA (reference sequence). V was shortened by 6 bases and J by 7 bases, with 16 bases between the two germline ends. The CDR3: CSAPAAAIQPQHF. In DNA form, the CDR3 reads TGCAGTGCCCCCGCGGCCGCGATCCAGCCCCAGCATTTT.

The DNA for the CDR3 is TGTGCCAGCAGCTTAAATGGGGGTGAGAATGAGCAGTTCTTC. Translating gives CASSLNGGENEQFF. The chain joins TRBV7-7 to TRBJ2-1; D tentatively fits TRBD1 or TRBD2 (5 bases each). Germline-derived CDR1 and CDR2 are SSHAT and FNYEAQ (reference sequence). V dropped 2 bases and J dropped 7 bases, with 12 bases sitting between them. The CDR3 runs to 14 residues.

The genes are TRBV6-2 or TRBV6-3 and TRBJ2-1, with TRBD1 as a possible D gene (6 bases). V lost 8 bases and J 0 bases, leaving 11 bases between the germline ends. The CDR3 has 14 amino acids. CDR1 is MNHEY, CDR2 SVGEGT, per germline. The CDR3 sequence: CASRPGDSYNEQFF. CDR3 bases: TGTGCCAGCCGTCCAGGGGACTCCTACAATGAGCAGTTCTTC.

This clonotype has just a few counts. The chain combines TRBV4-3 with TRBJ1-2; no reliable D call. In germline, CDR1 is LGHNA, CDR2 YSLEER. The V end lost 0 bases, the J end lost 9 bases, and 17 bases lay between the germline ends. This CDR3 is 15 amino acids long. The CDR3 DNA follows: TGCGCCAGCAGCCAAGATTTGGCAGTCCTTCAGAGCTACACCTTC. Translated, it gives CASSQDLAVLQSYTF.

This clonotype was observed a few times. The CDR3 nucleotides are TGTGCCAGCAGCGTAGGGGGGGGGCTTGTCAATGAGCAGTTCTTC. Amino acid sequence: CASSVGGGLVNEQFF. The chain is built from TRBV9 and TRBJ2-1; D is perhaps TRBD2 (7 bases). From germline, CDR1 is SGDLS and CDR2 YYNGEE. This CDR3 is built from 15 residues. V was trimmed by 0 bases and J by 6 bases, leaving 13 bases between them.